This TCR beta chain was sequenced during a study of T cell changes during pregnancy in multiple sclerosis. CDR1 is MNHNY, CDR2 SVGAGI, per germline (reference sequence). Trimming took 7 bases from V and 2 from J; bases not matched to a gene: 8. The CDR3 runs 15 residues. Sequencing was performed with immunoSEQ multiplex PCR; in TCRdb, only in-frame clones are kept and a portion is missing. The table shows some 100,000 clones, with 92% occurring only once. This clone was observed once. Material: peripheral blood, obtained after pregnancy. The chain couples TRBV6-6 to TRBJ2-7; TRBD1 aligns across 10 bases. The sequence was collected from a female donor with multiple sclerosis, enrolled in a pregnancy study. CDR3 amino acids: CASTPRGQGAYEQYF. CDR3 in DNA: TGTGCCAGCACCCCAAGAGGACAGGGGGCCTACGAGCAGTACTTC.